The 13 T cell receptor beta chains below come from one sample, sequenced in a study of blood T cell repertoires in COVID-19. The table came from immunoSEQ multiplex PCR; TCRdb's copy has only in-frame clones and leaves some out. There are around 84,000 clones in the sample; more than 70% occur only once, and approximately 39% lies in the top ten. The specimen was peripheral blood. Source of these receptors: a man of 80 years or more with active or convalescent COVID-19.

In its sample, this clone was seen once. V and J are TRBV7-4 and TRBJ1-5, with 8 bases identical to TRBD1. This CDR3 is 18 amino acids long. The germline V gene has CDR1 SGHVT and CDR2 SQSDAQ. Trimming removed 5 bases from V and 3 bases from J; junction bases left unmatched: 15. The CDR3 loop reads CASSPGQGNRDFNQPQHF. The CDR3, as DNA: TGTGCCAGCAGCCCCGGACAGGGCAACCGGGACTTCAATCAGCCCCAGCATTTT. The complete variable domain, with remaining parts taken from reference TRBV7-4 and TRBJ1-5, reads GAGVSQSPRYKVAKRGRDVALRCDSISGHVTLYWYRQTLGQGSEVLTYSQSDAQRDKSGRPSGRFSAERPERSVSTLKIQRTEQGDSAVYLCASSPGQGNRDFNQPQHFGDGTRLSIL.

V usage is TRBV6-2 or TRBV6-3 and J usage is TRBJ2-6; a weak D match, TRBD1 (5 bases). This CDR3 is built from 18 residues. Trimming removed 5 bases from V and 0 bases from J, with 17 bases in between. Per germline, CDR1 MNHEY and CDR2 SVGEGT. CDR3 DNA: TGTGCCAGCAGTACAGGCCCTCGGCACATCTCTGGGGCCAACGTCCTGACTTTC. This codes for CASSTGPRHISGANVLTF.

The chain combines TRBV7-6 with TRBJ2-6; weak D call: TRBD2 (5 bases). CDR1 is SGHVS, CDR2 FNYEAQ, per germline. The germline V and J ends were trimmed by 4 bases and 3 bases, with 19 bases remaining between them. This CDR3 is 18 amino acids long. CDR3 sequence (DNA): TGTGCCAGCAGCTCGACTAATCTGGCGTCGGGTGGGGCCAACGTCCTGACTTTC. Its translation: CASSSTNLASGGANVLTF.

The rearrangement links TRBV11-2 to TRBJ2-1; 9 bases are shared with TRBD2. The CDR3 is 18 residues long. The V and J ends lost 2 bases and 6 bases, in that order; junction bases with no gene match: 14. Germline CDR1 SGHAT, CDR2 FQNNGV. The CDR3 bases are TGTGCCAGCAGCTTAAGTCCGCCATCGCGGGAGGGCCGCAATGAGCAGTTCTTC. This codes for CASSLSPPSREGRNEQFF.

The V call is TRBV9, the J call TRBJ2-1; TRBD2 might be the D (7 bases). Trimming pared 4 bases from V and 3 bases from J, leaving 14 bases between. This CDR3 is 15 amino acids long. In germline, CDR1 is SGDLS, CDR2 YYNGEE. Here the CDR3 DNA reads TGTGCCAGCAGCCCGAGAGGGGGGGGCTACAATGAGCAGTTCTTC. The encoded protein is CASSPRGGGYNEQFF.

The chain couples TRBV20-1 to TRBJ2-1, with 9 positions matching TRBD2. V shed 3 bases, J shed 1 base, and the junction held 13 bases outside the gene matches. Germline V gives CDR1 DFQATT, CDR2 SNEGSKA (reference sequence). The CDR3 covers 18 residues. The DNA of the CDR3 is TGCAGTGCTAGTCACAGCGGGGGGTCCCTTGGGTCCTACAATGAGCAGTTCTTC. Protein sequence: CSASHSGGSLGSYNEQFF.

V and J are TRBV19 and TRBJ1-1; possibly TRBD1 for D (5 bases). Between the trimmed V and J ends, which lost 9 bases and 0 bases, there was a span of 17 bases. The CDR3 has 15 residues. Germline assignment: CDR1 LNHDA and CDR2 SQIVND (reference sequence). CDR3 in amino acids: CASKGTRAMNTEAFF. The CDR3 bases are TGTGCCAGCAAGGGAACCAGGGCCATGAACACTGAAGCTTTCTTT.

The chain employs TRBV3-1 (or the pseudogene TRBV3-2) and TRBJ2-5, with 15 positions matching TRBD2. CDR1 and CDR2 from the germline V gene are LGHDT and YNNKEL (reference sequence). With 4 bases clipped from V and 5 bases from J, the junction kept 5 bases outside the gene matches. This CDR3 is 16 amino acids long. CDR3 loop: CASSRSGTSGGETQYF. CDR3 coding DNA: TGTGCCAGCAGCCGCTCCGGGACTAGCGGGGGGGAGACCCAGTACTTC.

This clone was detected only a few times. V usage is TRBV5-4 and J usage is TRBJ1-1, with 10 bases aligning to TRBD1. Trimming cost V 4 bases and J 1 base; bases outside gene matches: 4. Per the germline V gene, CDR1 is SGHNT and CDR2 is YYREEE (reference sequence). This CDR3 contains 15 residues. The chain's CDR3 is CASSPRTGGNTEAFF. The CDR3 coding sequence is TGTGCCAGCAGCCCACGGACAGGGGGGAACACTGAAGCTTTCTTT.

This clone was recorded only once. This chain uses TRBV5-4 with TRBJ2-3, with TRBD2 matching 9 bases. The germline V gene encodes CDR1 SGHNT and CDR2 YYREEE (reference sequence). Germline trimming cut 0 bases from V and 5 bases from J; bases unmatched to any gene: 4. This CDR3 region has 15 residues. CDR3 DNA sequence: TGTGCCAGCAGCTTGGGGACTAGCGAGCGAGATACGCAGTATTTT. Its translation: CASSLGTSERDTQYF.

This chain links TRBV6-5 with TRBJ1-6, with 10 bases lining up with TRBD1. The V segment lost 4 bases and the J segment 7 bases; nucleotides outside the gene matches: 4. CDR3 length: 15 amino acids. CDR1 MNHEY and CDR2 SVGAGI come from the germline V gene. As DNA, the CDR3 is TGTGCCAGCAGTTTCGACAGGGGGCACAATTCACCCCTCCACTTT. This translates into CASSFDRGHNSPLHF.

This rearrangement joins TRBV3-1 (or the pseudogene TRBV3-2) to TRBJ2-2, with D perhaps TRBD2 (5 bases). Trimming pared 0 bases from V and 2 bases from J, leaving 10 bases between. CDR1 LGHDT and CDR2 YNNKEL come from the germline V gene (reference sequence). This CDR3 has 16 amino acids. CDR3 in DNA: TGTGCCAGCAGCCAAGAGAGCGGAACTAACACCGGGGAGCTGTTTTTT. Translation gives CASSQESGTNTGELFF.

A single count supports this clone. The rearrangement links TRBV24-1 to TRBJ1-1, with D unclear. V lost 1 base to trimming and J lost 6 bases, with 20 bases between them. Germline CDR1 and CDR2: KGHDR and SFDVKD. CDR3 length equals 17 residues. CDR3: CATSDFEQSSGSAEAFF. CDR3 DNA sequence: TGTGCCACCAGTGATTTCGAACAATCCTCCGGGAGCGCTGAAGCTTTCTTT.